The 22 T cell receptor beta chains reported below all come from one sample, sequenced in a study of shared clonotypes between healthy human individuals (dated by TCRdb to about 2020). Library preparation was by the immunoSEQ multiplex PCR assay. Here the immuneACCESS table is served through TCRdb, limited to in-frame sequences with V and J called. Missing clones are a known gap in these copies; in checked studies unresolved V genes cover under half, and the rest lacks a known reason. Present in this sample are 450,000 to 500,000 clones, 79% of which were seen just once. About 12% of the sample comes from the top ten. Sequencing was performed on PBMCs. These receptors all stem from a woman aged 40 to 55 in good health. Some clones in this sample may be carry-over from other donors' samples.

The V call is TRBV19, the J call TRBJ2-3; no clear D. The ends were cut back, 7 bases at V and 0 bases at J, with 5 bases in the middle. CDR1 and CDR2 from the germline V gene are LNHDA and SQIVND (reference sequence). The CDR3 spans 12 residues. The chain's CDR3 is CASIGSTDTQYF. CDR3 DNA: TGTGCCAGTATCGGTAGCACAGATACGCAGTATTTT. Full variable domain (missing parts from reference TRBV19 and TRBJ2-3): DGGITQSPKYLFRKEGQNVTLSCEQNLNHDAMYWYRQDPGQGLRLIYYSQIVNDFQKGDIAEGYSVSREKKESFPLTVTSAQKNPTAFYLCASIGSTDTQYFGPGTRLTVL.

This clone was found many times. The chain employs TRBV9 and TRBJ1-1; 9 bases line up with TRBD1. This CDR3 comprises 14 residues. Germline trimming cut 4 bases from V and 1 base from J; bases unmatched to any gene: 2. Germline CDR1 and CDR2: SGDLS and YYNGEE. The CDR3 coding sequence is TGTGCCAGCAGCCAGACAGGGGGGAACACTGAAGCTTTCTTT. The encoded protein is CASSQTGGNTEAFF. Filled out from reference TRBV9 and TRBJ1-1, the complete variable domain reads DSGVTQTPKHLITATGQRVTLRCSPRSGDLSVYWYQQSLDQGLQFLIQYYNGEERAKGNILERFSAQQFPDLHSELNLSSLELGDSALYFCASSQTGGNTEAFFGQGTRLTVV.

The chain has TRBV5-1 and TRBJ2-5, with D perhaps matching TRBD1 or TRBD2 (5 bases each). This CDR3 spans 15 amino acids. Trimming took 4 bases from V and 4 from J, leaving 17 bases between them. Germline CDR1 and CDR2: SGHRS and YFSETQ. CDR3 sequence: CASSPPPFGGETQYF. The CDR3 region has the DNA TGCGCCAGCAGCCCCCCTCCATTTGGGGGAGAGACCCAGTACTTC. The complete variable domain, with remaining parts taken from reference TRBV5-1 and TRBJ2-5, reads KAGVTQTPRYLIKTRGQQVTLSCSPISGHRSVSWYQQTPGQGLQFLFEYFSETQRNKGNFPGRFSGRQFSNSRSEMNVSTLELGDSALYLCASSPPPFGGETQYFGPGTRLLVL.

This chain joins TRBV19 and TRBJ1-2; possibly TRBD1 for D (6 bases). The CDR3 covers 14 residues. Trimming removed 7 bases at V and 8 bases at J, with 20 bases between. Germline CDR1 LNHDA, CDR2 SQIVND (reference sequence). The CDR3 region has the DNA TGTGCCAGTACTGCTACAGGGTCACGGTACGGCTACACCTTC. Amino acid sequence: CASTATGSRYGYTF.

Many counts were recorded for this clone. This sequence joins TRBV18 and TRBJ2-7; weak D call: TRBD1 (5 bases). V lost 2 bases, J lost 3 bases, and 8 bases lay in between. The germline CDR1 and CDR2 sequences are KGHSH and LQKENI. The CDR3 is 13 residues long. The CDR3 protein is CASSPTTDYEQYF. CDR3 DNA sequence: TGTGCCAGCTCACCAACGACAGACTACGAGCAGTACTTC. The full variable domain, completed using reference TRBV18 and TRBJ2-7, is NAGVMQNPRHLVRRRGQEARLRCSPMKGHSHVYWYRQLPEEGLKFMVYLQKENIIDESGMPKERFSAEFPKEGPSILRIQQVVRGDSAAYFCASSPTTDYEQYFGPGTRLTVT.

The chain uses TRBV2 and TRBJ2-3; TRBD1 agrees at 7 bases. V was clipped by 5 bases and J by 1 base; unmatched bases: 6. The CDR3 is made up of 15 amino acids. Germline V gene sequence: CDR1 SNHLY, CDR2 FYNNEI. Here the CDR3 reads CASSRNRGRTDTQYF. CDR3 DNA: TGTGCCAGCAGTAGAAACAGGGGCCGCACAGATACGCAGTATTTT. Supplemented by reference TRBV2 and TRBJ2-3, the full variable domain reads EPEVTQTPSHQVTQMGQEVILRCVPISNHLYFYWYRQILGQKVEFLVSFYNNEISEKSEIFDDQFSVERPDGSNFTLKIRSTKLEDSAMYFCASSRNRGRTDTQYFGPGTRLTVL.

The rearrangement joins TRBV28 to TRBJ2-7, with a possible D match to TRBD1 (6 bases). CDR1 MDHEN and CDR2 SYDVKM come from the germline V gene. This CDR3 has 13 amino acids. The V and J ends lost 10 bases and 7 bases respectively, with 20 bases between them. The CDR3 region is CATRTANLREQYF. The DNA of the CDR3 is TGTGCCACCAGGACAGCAAACCTACGGGAGCAGTACTTC.

The chain carries TRBV6-5 and TRBJ1-2, with TRBD1 as a possible D gene (5 bases). Germline V CDR1 and CDR2: MNHEY, SVGAGI. The CDR3 contains 14 residues. The germline V and J ends were trimmed by 6 bases and 5 bases, with 16 bases remaining between them. The CDR3 here is CASRRGAGVYGYTF. CDR3 sequence (DNA): TGTGCCAGCAGGAGGGGCGCCGGAGTTTATGGCTACACCTTC.

This clone occurred many times. The chain joins TRBV11-1 to TRBJ2-1; TRBD2 aligns across 8 bases. Unmatched junction bases numbered 9, after V lost 2 bases and J lost 9 bases. Germline values: CDR1 SGHAT, CDR2 FQDESV (reference sequence). The CDR3 is made up of 15 amino acids. CDR3 sequence (DNA): TGTGCCAGCAGCTTATCGGGACTAGTCTATGGTGAGCAGTTCTTC. Amino acid sequence: CASSLSGLVYGEQFF.

About this clone itself: Additional DNA sequences in this sample encode the identical CDR3. The chain has TRBV7-9 and TRBJ2-7; D remains unclear. The CDR3 length is 12 residues. V lost 1 base, J lost 5 bases, and 6 bases lay in between. Germline CDR1 and CDR2: SEHNR and FQNEAQ (reference sequence). In DNA form, the CDR3 reads TGTGCCAGCAGCTTAGGTCCCAACGAGCAGTACTTC. This sequence encodes CASSLGPNEQYF. Full variable domain (missing parts from reference TRBV7-9 and TRBJ2-7): DTGVSQNPRHKITKRGQNVTFRCDPISEHNRLYWYRQTLGQGPEFLTYFQNEAQLEKSRLLSDRFSAERPKGSFSTLEIQRTEQGDSAMYLCASSLGPNEQYFGPGTRLTVT.

This clone has at least ten counts. This chain links TRBV15 with TRBJ1-5; D unresolved. The CDR3 extends over 16 amino acids. V was pared by 0 bases and J by 2 bases, with 11 bases between. Germline V lookup: CDR1 LNHNV, CDR2 YYDKDF (reference sequence). This chain's CDR3 is CATSRDRPGGNQPQHF. DNA of the CDR3: TGTGCCACCAGCAGAGATCGGCCCGGGGGCAATCAGCCCCAGCATTTT.

The chain combines TRBV5-8 with TRBJ1-2, with D hard to call. Germline CDR1 is SGHTS and CDR2 is YDEGEE. The germline V and J ends were trimmed by 7 bases and 0 bases, with 13 bases remaining between them. This CDR3 spans 14 amino acids. The CDR3 loop is CASPDPYTNYGYTF. DNA for the CDR3: TGTGCCAGCCCGGACCCGTACACTAACTATGGCTACACCTTC.

Remarks on this clone: Given a far larger clone just one base away, this is likely a sequencing read error. V is TRBV30 and J is TRBJ2-1, with D perhaps assigned TRBD1 or TRBD2 (5 bases each). Trimming took 8 bases from V and 7 from J, leaving 12 bases between them. The length of the CDR3 is 11 residues. From germline, CDR1 is GTSNPN and CDR2 SVGIG (reference sequence). The CDR3: CAGTLRNEQFF. The CDR3 region has the DNA TGTGCCGGGACCCTTCGGAATGAGCAGTTCTTC.

J is TRBJ2-7 and V is TRBV7-9; 9 nucleotides agree with TRBD1. Trimming took 5 bases from V and 1 from J; bases not matched to a gene: 3. Germline CDR1 is SEHNR and CDR2 is FQNEAQ (reference sequence). The CDR3 has 14 residues. In nucleotides, the CDR3 is TGTGCCAGCAGCGTGGACAGGGGATCCTACGAGCAGTACTTC. As protein: CASSVDRGSYEQYF.

This clone was found once. CDR3 nucleotide sequence: TGTGCCAGCAGCCCACGGGACAGGGCCTATGGCTACACCTTC. It is translated as CASSPRDRAYGYTF. V is TRBV6-1 and J is TRBJ1-2, with 9 bases lining up with TRBD1. This CDR3 has 14 residues. J gave up 4 bases and V 6 bases, and 6 bases lay outside the gene matches. CDR1 is MNHNS and CDR2 is SASEGT in the germline V gene.

This chain links TRBV28 with TRBJ2-4; 9 bases agree with TRBD2. This CDR3 has 17 amino acids. V was clipped by 4 bases and J by 0 bases; unmatched bases: 7. Germline assignment: CDR1 MDHEN and CDR2 SYDVKM. The CDR3 reads CASSSFGLARAKNIQYF. The DNA of the CDR3 is TGTGCCAGCAGTTCCTTCGGACTAGCGAGAGCCAAAAACATTCAGTACTTC.

V gene TRBV7-9 combines with J gene TRBJ2-7, with TRBD2 matching 11 bases. The junction had 12 bases not matched to a gene; V was cut back by 4 bases and J by 7 bases. Germline values: CDR1 SEHNR, CDR2 FQNEAQ (reference sequence). CDR3 length: 16 residues. CDR3 bases: TGTGCCAGCAGCTCGAGTTCTAGCGGGAGGAACTGGGAGCAGTACTTC. It encodes CASSSSSSGRNWEQYF.

The CDR3 sequence is CASSLAGEDTQYF. CDR3 in DNA: TGTGCCAGCAGCTTGGCCGGGGAAGATACGCAGTATTTT. V and J are TRBV5-6 and TRBJ2-3, with a weak D call TRBD2 (5 bases). The length of the CDR3 is 13 residues. V dropped 0 bases and J dropped 5 bases, with 7 bases sitting between them. Looked up from germline, CDR1 is SGHDT and CDR2 is YYEEEE. The full variable domain, with the rest looked up from reference TRBV5-6 and TRBJ2-3, is DAGVTQSPTHLIKTRGQQVTLRCSPKSGHDTVSWYQQALGQGPQFIFQYYEEEERQRGNFPDRFSGHQFPNYSSELNVNALLLGDSALYLCASSLAGEDTQYFGPGTRLTVL.

V gene TRBV10-3 combines with J gene TRBJ1-2; tentative D call: TRBD1 (6 bases). The germline CDR1 and CDR2 sequences are ENHRY and SYGVKD. Trimming left V 0 bases short and J 4 bases short, with 15 bases between. The CDR3 totals 16 residues. CDR3 in DNA: TGTGCCATCAGTGAGTCGAGTGGGGGCGCTAGCTATGGCTACACCTTC. It yields the protein CAISESSGGASYGYTF.

The chain links TRBV4-3 to TRBJ2-5, with 12 nucleotides matching TRBD2. TRBJ2-7 matches the DNA end more closely, so the J call is doubtful. This CDR3 comprises 16 residues. From germline, CDR1 is LGHNA and CDR2 YSLEER. The CDR3: CASSQTLAGGPYEQYF. CDR3 sequence (DNA): TGCGCCAGCAGCCAAACTCTAGCGGGAGGGCCCTACGAGCAGTACTTC.

V gene TRBV9 combines with J gene TRBJ1-3; 7 positions match TRBD1. Germline V gives CDR1 SGDLS, CDR2 YYNGEE. J was trimmed by 0 bases and V by 1 base; bases with no gene match: 16. This CDR3 has 20 residues. The CDR3 DNA follows: TGTGCCAGCAGCGTACCACCCCCCAGGGACAGCGAAAGCTCTGGAAACACCATATATTTT. It is translated as CASSVPPPRDSESSGNTIYF.

Turning to this clone: Germline is not matched at one junction end, which may reflect a read error. The chain has TRBV7-9 and TRBJ2-1; 9 nucleotides align to TRBD2. CDR1 and CDR2 from the germline V gene are SEHNR and FQNEAQ (reference sequence). CDR3 length equals 13 residues. The DNA for the CDR3 is TGTGCCAGCAGCTTAGGCGGGAGGGCCTCCGTGATCTTC. Translation: CASSLGGRASVIF.